These T cell receptor beta chains were read from a single sample in a study of cytomegalovirus exposure and HLA in healthy donors. Produced via immunoSEQ multiplex PCR; TCRdb's table is partial and in-frame only. Here the sample table reports more than 110,000 clones. The sequenced sample was PBMCs. The source is a man between 40 and 49 years old in good health and CMV-seronegative. CDR3s include the opening cysteine and the closing phenylalanine or tryptophan. D genes are given only for firm matches.

J gene | V gene | D gene | CDR3 DNA | CDR3 protein
TRBJ1-2 | TRBV10-3 | . | TGTGCCATCTGGCGGGAAGGGGCGGTATTTGGCTACACCTTC | CAIWREGAVFGYTF
TRBJ1-4 | TRBV4-3 | TRBD1 | TGCGCCAGCAGCCAGGACAGGTTAAATAATGAAAAACTGTTTTTT | CASSQDRLNNEKLFF
TRBJ2-7 | TRBV9 | TRBD1 | TGTGCCAGCAGCGTAGAAGGACAGGGGCTCGAGCAGTACTTC | CASSVEGQGLEQYF
TRBJ2-7 | TRBV6-5 | . | TGTGCCAGCAGAGTTGGGCTCTCCTACGAGCAGTACTTC | CASRVGLSYEQYF
TRBJ2-5 | TRBV7-3 | . | TGTGCCAGCAGTTTGAGTAGTGGAGAGACCCAGTACTTC | CASSLSSGETQYF
TRBJ1-5 | TRBV4-2 | . | TGTGCCAGCAGCCAAGAGGGGGCTAGCAATCAGCCCCAGCATTTT | CASSQEGASNQPQHF
TRBJ1-2 | TRBV29-1 | TRBD1 | TGCAGCGTTAAGGAGGGGGCAAGCTACACCTTC | CSVKEGASYTF
TRBJ2-6 | TRBV11-2 | . | TGTGCCAGCAGCCAAGGGGTAGGGACTGGGGCCAACGTCCTGACTTTC | CASSQGVGTGANVLTF
TRBJ1-2 | TRBV4-2 | TRBD1 | TGTGCCAGCAGCTTGGACAGGGGAGGCTTCGGCTACACCTTC | CASSLDRGGFGYTF
TRBJ2-7 | TRBV6-4 | TRBD2 | TGTGCCAGCGGGAGGGGATGCGACGAGCAGTACTTC | CASGRGCDEQYF
TRBJ2-3 | TRBV12-5 | TRBD2 | TGTGCTAGTGGTTATCTAGCGGGGGGACCTAGCACAGATACGCAGTATTTT | CASGYLAGGPSTDTQYF
TRBJ1-6 | TRBV6-1 | . | TGTGCCAGCAGTGATATCGGGAATTCACCCCTCCACTTT | CASSDIGNSPLHF
TRBJ2-3 | TRBV4-2 | TRBD2 | TGTGCCAGCAGCCAATCGAGCGGGGGGGCGACAGATACGCAGTATTTT | CASSQSSGGATDTQYF
TRBJ2-1 | TRBV29-1 | . | TGCAGCGTTGAAGATCGGGGTACCTACAATGAGCAGTTCTTC | CSVEDRGTYNEQFF
TRBJ2-3 | TRBV6-5 | . | TGTGCCAGCAGTTACCCAGGGTTAGATACGCAGTATTTT | CASSYPGLDTQYF
TRBJ2-7 | TRBV19 | TRBD2 | TGTGCCAGTAGGTCCCTCGGGGGGTACGAGCAGTACTTC | CASRSLGGYEQYF
TRBJ2-7 | TRBV7-2 | . | TGTGCCAGCAGGGACAGCGCCTACGAGCAGTACTTC | CASRDSAYEQYF
TRBJ2-1 | TRBV7-2 | . | TGTGCCAGCAGCTTAGGGGGGCCGGATGAGCAGTTCTTC | CASSLGGPDEQFF
TRBJ2-7 | TRBV6-1 | . | TGTGCCAGCACCCCTTGGGGGCAGTTTGTACTGCAGTACTTC | CASTPWGQFVLQYF
TRBJ2-7 | TRBV6-6 | . | TGTGCCAGCGGGGCAACAACCTACGAGCAGTACTTC | CASGATTYEQYF
TRBJ1-2 | TRBV6-5 | . | TGTGCCAGCCCAGGGGACTATGGCTACACCTTC | CASPGDYGYTF
TRBJ2-3 | TRBV25-1 | . | TGTGCCAGCAGTCCAGTGGGTACAGGCACAGATACGCAGTATTTT | CASSPVGTGTDTQYF
TRBJ2-1 | TRBV7-9 | TRBD2 | TGTGCCAGCAGCCCCCCGGGAGGGGAGCAGTTCTTC | CASSPPGGEQFF
TRBJ2-7 | TRBV29-1 | TRBD1 | TGCAGCGTTGAAGAGGACAGGGGGCTATACTCCTACGAGCAGTACTTC | CSVEEDRGLYSYEQYF
TRBJ2-7 | TRBV2 | . | TGTGCCAGCAGTGAATCGGGTAGGGGAGGGCAGTACTTC | CASSESGRGGQYF
TRBJ2-5 | TRBV9 | TRBD1 | TGTGCCAGCAGCTCCGACAGGGGGCGAGAGACCCAGTACTTC | CASSSDRGRETQYF
TRBJ2-6 | TRBV7-8 | TRBD2 | TGTGCCAGCAGGCAGACTAGCGGCACTGGGGCCAACGTCCTGACTTTC | CASRQTSGTGANVLTF
TRBJ1-2 | TRBV6-5 | TRBD1 | TGTGCCAGCAGTCAGGGGACAGGGGGCGCCAATGGCTACACCTTC | CASSQGTGGANGYTF
TRBJ1-3 | TRBV6-5 | . | TGTGCCAGCACCCCCCGGGGGGGAAACACCATATATTTT | CASTPRGGNTIYF
TRBJ2-5 | TRBV6-5 | TRBD1 | TGTGCCAGCAGGGGACAGGGTCAAGAGACCCAGTACTTC | CASRGQGQETQYF
TRBJ2-7 | TRBV27 | TRBD1 | TGTGCCAGCAGTTTAGCCAGGGGGCTGTACGAGCAGTACTTC | CASSLARGLYEQYF
TRBJ2-5 | TRBV9 | . | TGTGCCAGCAGCGCGACTGGATGGGAGACCCAGTACTTC | CASSATGWETQYF
TRBJ1-1 | TRBV29-1 | . | TGCAGCACCAGCGAGACAGGAAGGCACACTGAAGCTTTCTTT | CSTSETGRHTEAFF